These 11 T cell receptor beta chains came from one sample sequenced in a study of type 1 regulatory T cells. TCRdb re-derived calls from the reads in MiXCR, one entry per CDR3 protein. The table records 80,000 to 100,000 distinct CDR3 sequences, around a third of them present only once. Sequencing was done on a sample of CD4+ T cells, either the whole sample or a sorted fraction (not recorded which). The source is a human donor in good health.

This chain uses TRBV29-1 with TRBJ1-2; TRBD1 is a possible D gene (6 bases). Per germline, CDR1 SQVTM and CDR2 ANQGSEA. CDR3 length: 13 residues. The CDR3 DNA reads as TGCACCACTATGAAAAAGGGGGGGAATGGCTACACCTTC. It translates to CTTMKKGGNGYTF.

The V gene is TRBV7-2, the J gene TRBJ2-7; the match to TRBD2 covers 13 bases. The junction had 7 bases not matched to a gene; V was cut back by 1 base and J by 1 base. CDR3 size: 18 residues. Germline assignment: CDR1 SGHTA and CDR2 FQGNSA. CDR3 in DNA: TGTGCCAGCAGCTTAGTGGGACTAGCGGGGCCGGGATCCTACGAGCAGTACTTC. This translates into CASSLVGLAGPGSYEQYF.

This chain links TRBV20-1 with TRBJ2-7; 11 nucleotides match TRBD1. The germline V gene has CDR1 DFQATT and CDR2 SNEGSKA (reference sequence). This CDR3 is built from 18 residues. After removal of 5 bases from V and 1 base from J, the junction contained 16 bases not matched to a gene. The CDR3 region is CSALPSPGQGAPSYEQYF. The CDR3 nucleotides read TGCAGTGCTCTACCAAGCCCTGGACAGGGGGCCCCTTCCTACGAGCAGTACTTC.

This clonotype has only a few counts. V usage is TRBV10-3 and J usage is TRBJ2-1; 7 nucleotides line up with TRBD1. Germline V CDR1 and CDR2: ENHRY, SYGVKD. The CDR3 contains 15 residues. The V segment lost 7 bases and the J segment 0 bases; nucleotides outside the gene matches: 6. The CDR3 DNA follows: TGTGCCATCAAGCTCGGGACAGCCTCCTACAATGAGCAGTTCTTC. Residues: CAIKLGTASYNEQFF.

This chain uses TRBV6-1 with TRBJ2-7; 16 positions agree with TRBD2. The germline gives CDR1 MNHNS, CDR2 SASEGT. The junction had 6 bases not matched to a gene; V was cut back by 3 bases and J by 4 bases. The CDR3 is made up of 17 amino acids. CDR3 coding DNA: TGTGCCAGCAGTGACCCGGGGGGACTAGCGGGAGGGTACGAGCAGTACTTC. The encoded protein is CASSDPGGLAGGYEQYF.

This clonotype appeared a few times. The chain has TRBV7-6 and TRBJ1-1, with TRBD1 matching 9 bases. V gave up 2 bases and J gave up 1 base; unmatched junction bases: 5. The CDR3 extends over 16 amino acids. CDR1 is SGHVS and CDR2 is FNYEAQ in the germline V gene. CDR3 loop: CASSLTTGGSNTEAFF. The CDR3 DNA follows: TGTGCCAGCAGCTTAACGACAGGGGGTTCGAACACTGAAGCTTTCTTT.

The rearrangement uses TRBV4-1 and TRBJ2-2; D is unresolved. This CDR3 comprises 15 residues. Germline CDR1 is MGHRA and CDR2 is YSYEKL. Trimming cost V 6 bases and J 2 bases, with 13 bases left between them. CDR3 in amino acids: CASSRGHPNTGELFF. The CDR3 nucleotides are TGCGCCAGCAGTCGAGGTCACCCCAACACCGGGGAGCTGTTTTTT.

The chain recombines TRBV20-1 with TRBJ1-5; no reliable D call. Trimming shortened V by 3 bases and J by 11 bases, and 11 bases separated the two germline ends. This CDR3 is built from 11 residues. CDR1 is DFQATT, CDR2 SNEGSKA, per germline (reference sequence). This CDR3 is CSARATSAQHF. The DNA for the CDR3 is TGCAGTGCTAGGGCCACCTCAGCCCAGCATTTT.

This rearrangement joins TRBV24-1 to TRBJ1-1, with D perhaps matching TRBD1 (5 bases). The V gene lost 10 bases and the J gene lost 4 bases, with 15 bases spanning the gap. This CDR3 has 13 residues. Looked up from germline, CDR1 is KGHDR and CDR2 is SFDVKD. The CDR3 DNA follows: TGTGCCACGGGGACTCCAGGGAGCACTGAAGCTTTCTTT. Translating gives CATGTPGSTEAFF.

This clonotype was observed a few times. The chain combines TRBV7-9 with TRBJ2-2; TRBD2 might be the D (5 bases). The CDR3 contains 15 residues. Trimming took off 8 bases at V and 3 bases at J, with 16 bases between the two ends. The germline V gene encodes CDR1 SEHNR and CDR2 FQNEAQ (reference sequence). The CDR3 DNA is TGTGCCAGCTCGGAGGCCCTATCTGACACCGGGGAGCTGTTTTTT. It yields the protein CASSEALSDTGELFF.

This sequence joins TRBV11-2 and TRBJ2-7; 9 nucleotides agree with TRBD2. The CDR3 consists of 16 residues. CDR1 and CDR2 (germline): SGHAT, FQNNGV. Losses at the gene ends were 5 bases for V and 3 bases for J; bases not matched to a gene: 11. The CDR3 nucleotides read TGTGCCAGCAGCCCGTTGGGCGGGAGGGATTACTACGAGCAGTACTTC. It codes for CASSPLGGRDYYEQYF.